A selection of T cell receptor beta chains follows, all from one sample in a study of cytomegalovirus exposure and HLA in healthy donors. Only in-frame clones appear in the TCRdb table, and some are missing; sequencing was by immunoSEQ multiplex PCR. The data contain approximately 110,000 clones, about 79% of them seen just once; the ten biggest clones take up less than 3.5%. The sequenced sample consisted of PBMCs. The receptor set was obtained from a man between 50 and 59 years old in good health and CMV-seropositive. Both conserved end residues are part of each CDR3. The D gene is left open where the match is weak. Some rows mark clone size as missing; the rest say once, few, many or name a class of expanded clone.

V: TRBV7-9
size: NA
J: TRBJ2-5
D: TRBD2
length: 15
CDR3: CASTLWSREAETQYF
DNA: TGTGCCAGCACCCTATGGTCCCGGGAGGCAGAGACCCAGTACTTC

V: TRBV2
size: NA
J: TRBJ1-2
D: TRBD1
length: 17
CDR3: CASSEAGLDTGGDGYTF
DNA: TGTGCCAGCAGTGAAGCGGGCCTCGACACAGGGGGAGATGGCTACACCTTC

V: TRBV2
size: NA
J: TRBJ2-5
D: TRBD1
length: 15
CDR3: CASSEAGQGGETQYF
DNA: TGTGCCAGCAGTGAAGCGGGACAGGGAGGGGAGACCCAGTACTTC

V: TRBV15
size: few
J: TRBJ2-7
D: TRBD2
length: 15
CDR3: CATSRDSSGSYEQYF
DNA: TGTGCCACCAGCAGAGATTCTAGCGGGAGTTACGAGCAGTACTTC

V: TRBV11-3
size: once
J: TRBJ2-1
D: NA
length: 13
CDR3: CASSLMTVNEQFF
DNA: TGTGCCAGCAGCTTAATGACAGTCAATGAGCAGTTCTTC

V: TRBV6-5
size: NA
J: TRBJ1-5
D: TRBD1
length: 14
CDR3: CASSSTGASGPQHF
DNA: TGTGCCAGCAGTTCGACAGGGGCCTCAGGGCCCCAGCATTTT

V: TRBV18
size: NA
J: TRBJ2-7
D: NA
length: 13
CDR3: CASSPAADDEQYF
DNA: TGTGCCAGCTCACCAGCAGCGGACGACGAGCAGTACTTC

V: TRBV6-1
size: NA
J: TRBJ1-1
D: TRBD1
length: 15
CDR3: CASSQGQGMNTEAFF
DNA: TGTGCCAGCAGCCAAGGACAGGGGATGAACACTGAAGCTTTCTTT

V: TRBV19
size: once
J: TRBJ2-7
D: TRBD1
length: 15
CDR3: CASSIRDSVSYEQYF
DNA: TGTGCCAGTAGTATCCGGGACAGTGTCTCCTACGAGCAGTACTTC

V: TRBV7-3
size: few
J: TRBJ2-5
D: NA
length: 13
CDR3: CASSFSDQETQYF
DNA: TGTGCCAGCAGCTTTAGTGACCAAGAGACCCAGTACTTC

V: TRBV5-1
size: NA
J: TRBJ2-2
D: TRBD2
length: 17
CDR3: CASSAIGLAGVDGELFF
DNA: TGCGCCAGCAGCGCGATCGGGCTAGCGGGAGTTGACGGGGAGCTGTTTTTT

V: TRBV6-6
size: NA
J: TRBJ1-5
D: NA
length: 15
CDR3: CVSTFGRRGNQPQHF
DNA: TGTGTCAGCACTTTCGGAAGGCGGGGCAATCAGCCCCAGCATTTT

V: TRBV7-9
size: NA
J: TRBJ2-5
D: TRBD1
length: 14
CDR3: CASSLVAGGETQYF
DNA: TGTGCCAGCAGCTTAGTTGCAGGGGGTGAGACCCAGTACTTC

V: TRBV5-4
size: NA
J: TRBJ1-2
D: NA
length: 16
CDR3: CASSLVPRRGTYGYTF
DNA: TGTGCCAGCAGCTTGGTCCCTAGGAGGGGCACCTATGGCTACACCTTC

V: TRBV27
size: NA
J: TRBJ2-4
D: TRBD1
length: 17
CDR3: CASSGKTGGSTKNIQYF
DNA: TGTGCCAGCAGTGGTAAAACAGGGGGATCTACCAAAAACATTCAGTACTTC

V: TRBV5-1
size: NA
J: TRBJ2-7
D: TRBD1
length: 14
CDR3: CANSAGTGGEEQYF
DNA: TGCGCCAACAGCGCAGGGACAGGGGGCGAAGAGCAGTACTTC

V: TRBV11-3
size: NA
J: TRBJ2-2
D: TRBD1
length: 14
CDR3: CASSSGTVTGELFF
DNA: TGTGCCAGCAGCTCAGGGACAGTCACCGGGGAGCTGTTTTTT

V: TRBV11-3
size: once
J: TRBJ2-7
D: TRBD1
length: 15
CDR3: CASSLRTGGLYEQYF
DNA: TGTGCCAGCAGCTTACGGACAGGGGGCCTCTACGAGCAGTACTTC

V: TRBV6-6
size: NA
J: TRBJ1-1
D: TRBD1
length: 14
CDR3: CASSYPTGGTEAFF
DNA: TGTGCCAGCAGTTACCCAACAGGGGGCACTGAAGCTTTCTTT

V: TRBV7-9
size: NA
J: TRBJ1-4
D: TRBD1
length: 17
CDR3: CASSPLGRQGGEEKLFF
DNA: TGTGCCAGCAGCCCCCTGGGAAGACAGGGGGGTGAGGAAAAACTGTTTTTT

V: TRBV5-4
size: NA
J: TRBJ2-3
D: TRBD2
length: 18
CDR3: CASSLKGLAATSTDTQYF
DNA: TGTGCCAGCAGCTTGAAGGGACTAGCAGCCACTAGCACAGATACGCAGTATTTT